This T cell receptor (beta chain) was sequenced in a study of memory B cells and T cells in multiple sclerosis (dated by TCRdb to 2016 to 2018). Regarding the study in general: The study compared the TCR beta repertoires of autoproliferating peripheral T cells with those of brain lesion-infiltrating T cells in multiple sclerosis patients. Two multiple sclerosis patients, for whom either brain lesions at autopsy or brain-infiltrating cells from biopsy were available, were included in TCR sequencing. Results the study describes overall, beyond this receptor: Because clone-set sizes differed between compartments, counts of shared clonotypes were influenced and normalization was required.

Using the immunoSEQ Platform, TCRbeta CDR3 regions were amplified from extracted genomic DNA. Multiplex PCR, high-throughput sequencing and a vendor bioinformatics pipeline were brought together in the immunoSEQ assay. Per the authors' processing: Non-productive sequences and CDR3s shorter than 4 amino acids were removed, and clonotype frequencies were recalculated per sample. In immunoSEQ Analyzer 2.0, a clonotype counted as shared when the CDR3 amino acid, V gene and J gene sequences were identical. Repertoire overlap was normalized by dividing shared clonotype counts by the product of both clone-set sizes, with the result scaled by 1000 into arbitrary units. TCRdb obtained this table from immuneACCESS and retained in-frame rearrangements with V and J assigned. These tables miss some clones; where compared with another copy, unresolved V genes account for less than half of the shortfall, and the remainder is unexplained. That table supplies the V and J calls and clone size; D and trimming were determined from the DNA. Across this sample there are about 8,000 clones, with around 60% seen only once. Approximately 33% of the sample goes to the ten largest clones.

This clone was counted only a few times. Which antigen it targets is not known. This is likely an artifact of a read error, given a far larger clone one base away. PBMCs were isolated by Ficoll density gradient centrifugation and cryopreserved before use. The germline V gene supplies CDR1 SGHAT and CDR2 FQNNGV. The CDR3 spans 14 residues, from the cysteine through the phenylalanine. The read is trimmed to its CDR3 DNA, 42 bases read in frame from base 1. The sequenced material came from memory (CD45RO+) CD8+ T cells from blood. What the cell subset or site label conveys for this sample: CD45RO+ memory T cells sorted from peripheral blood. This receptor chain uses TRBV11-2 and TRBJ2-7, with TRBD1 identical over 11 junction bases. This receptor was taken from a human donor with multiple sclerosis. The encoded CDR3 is CGSRGTGGTYEQYF. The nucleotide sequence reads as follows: TGTGGCAGCAGGGGGACAGGGGGGACCTACGAGCAGTACTTC.